Listed below are T cell receptor beta chains from one sample, sequenced in a study of T-cell memory formation after mild COVID-19. TCRdb re-analysed the 5' RACE reads in MiXCR, keeping a single row per CDR3 protein. The sample includes about 300,000 distinct CDR3 sequences, 19% of them seen just once. The specimen was PBMCs or a T cell subset sorted from them (not recorded which). The receptor set was obtained from a man between 18 and 35 years old who had mild COVID-19 (a few samples of this study predate the infection). Cell type and time point are not known. The CDR3 runs from the conserved cysteine through the conserved F or W. Each record gives: D gene, V gene, J gene, clone size, CDR3 protein, CDR3 DNA. D genes are given only for firm matches. Size is stated for part of the rows, as once, few or many counts, or as a class when the clone is expanded.

D: TRBD2; V: TRBV30; J: TRBJ2-3; size: few; CDR3: CAWKWSGGIHF; DNA: TGTGCCTGGAAATGGAGCGGGGGGATCCATTTT
D: -; V: TRBV1; J: TRBJ1-2; size: few; CDR3: CTSSQLGRSGYTF; DNA: TGCACCAGCAGCCAACTAGGTCGTAGTGGCTACACCTTC
D: TRBD1; V: TRBV11-3; J: TRBJ2-1; size: few; CDR3: CASSSRDSTNEQFF; DNA: TGTGCCAGCAGCTCCCGGGACAGTACCAATGAGCAGTTCTTC
D: TRBD1; V: TRBV7-2; J: TRBJ1-1; size: -; CDR3: CASSLTGLSGEAFF; DNA: TGTGCCAGCAGCCTGACAGGGCTTAGCGGTGAAGCTTTCTTT
D: -; V: TRBV6-5; J: TRBJ2-6; size: -; CDR3: CASSPQPPGANVLTF; DNA: TGTGCCAGCAGTCCACAACCCCCTGGGGCCAACGTCCTGACTTTC
D: -; V: TRBV10-3; J: TRBJ1-2; size: few; CDR3: CAISGRGSDGYTF; DNA: TGTGCCATCAGTGGCCGGGGTAGCGATGGCTACACCTTC
D: TRBD1; V: TRBV7-3; J: TRBJ1-1; size: -; CDR3: CASSPGPGQGTEAFF; DNA: TGTGCCAGCAGCCCAGGGCCGGGACAGGGAACTGAAGCTTTCTTT
D: TRBD2; V: TRBV27; J: TRBJ2-5; size: few; CDR3: CASSLLASGGQETQYF; DNA: TGTGCCAGCAGTTTATTGGCTAGCGGGGGTCAAGAGACCCAGTACTTC
D: TRBD1; V: TRBV6-2/TRBV6-3; J: TRBJ1-1; size: few; CDR3: CASIGTGAAEAFF; DNA: TGTGCCAGCATAGGTACAGGGGCCGCTGAAGCTTTCTTT
D: -; V: TRBV5-1; J: TRBJ2-2; size: many; CDR3: CASSPPTYTGELFF; DNA: TGCGCCAGCAGCCCCCCGACCTACACGGGGGAGCTGTTTTTT
D: -; V: TRBV6-5; J: TRBJ2-3; size: few; CDR3: CASSYGWPRLPSTDTQYF; DNA: TGTGCCAGCAGTTACGGTTGGCCGAGGTTACCCAGCACAGATACGCAGTATTTT
D: TRBD1; V: TRBV5-6; J: TRBJ2-1; size: few; CDR3: CASSLVGQGARQFF; DNA: TGTGCCAGCAGCTTGGTGGGACAGGGGGCGCGGCAGTTCTTC
D: TRBD2; V: TRBV19; J: TRBJ2-2; size: -; CDR3: CASSIQRGYTGELFF; DNA: TGTGCCAGTAGTATCCAGCGGGGTTACACCGGGGAGCTGTTTTTT
D: TRBD1; V: TRBV7-2; J: TRBJ1-4; size: -; CDR3: CASRRTGVGEKLFF; DNA: TGTGCCAGCAGACGGACAGGGGTGGGTGAAAAACTGTTTTTT
D: -; V: TRBV5-1; J: TRBJ1-2; size: -; CDR3: CASSPGAVDYGYTF; DNA: TGCGCCAGCAGCCCGGGGGCGGTTGACTATGGCTACACCTTC
D: -; V: TRBV7-2; J: TRBJ1-5; size: -; CDR3: CASSFSRSNQPQHF; DNA: TGTGCCAGCAGCTTTTCGCGGTCCAATCAGCCCCAGCATTTT
D: TRBD1; V: TRBV27; J: TRBJ2-3; size: few; CDR3: CASTILGQGARVSSTDTQYF; DNA: TGTGCCAGCACGATTCTGGGCCAGGGGGCGAGAGTCTCTAGCACAGATACGCAGTATTTT
D: -; V: TRBV2; J: TRBJ2-7; size: once; CDR3: CASSASVLYEQYF; DNA: TGTGCCAGCAGTGCTTCTGTTCTCTACGAGCAGTACTTC
D: -; V: TRBV18; J: TRBJ1-1; size: -; CDR3: CASSPPLGGSTEAFF; DNA: TGTGCCAGCTCACCACCGCTGGGCGGGAGCACTGAAGCTTTCTTT
D: -; V: TRBV12-3/TRBV12-4; J: TRBJ2-1; size: -; CDR3: CASSLMVTYNEQFF; DNA: TGTGCCAGCAGTTTAATGGTTACCTACAATGAGCAGTTCTTC
D: TRBD1; V: TRBV7-2; J: TRBJ1-6; size: -; CDR3: CASSFPGRGFNSPLHF; DNA: TGTGCCAGCAGCTTTCCCGGCAGGGGGTTCAATTCACCCCTCCACTTT
D: -; V: TRBV27; J: TRBJ1-1; size: -; CDR3: CASSRKSTGGTEAFF; DNA: TGTGCCAGCAGTCGAAAGTCTACTGGGGGGACTGAAGCTTTCTTT
D: TRBD1; V: TRBV24-1; J: TRBJ1-5; size: few; CDR3: CATSDSGTGDNQPQHF; DNA: TGTGCCACCAGTGATTCCGGGACAGGGGATAATCAGCCCCAGCATTTT
D: -; V: TRBV5-1; J: TRBJ2-3; size: few; CDR3: CASSDTEGTDTQYF; DNA: TGCGCCAGCAGCGATACCGAGGGCACAGATACGCAGTATTTT
D: TRBD2; V: TRBV24-1; J: TRBJ2-3; size: few; CDR3: CATSRGLADTQYF; DNA: TGTGCCACCAGTAGGGGACTAGCAGATACGCAGTATTTT
D: -; V: TRBV6-5; J: TRBJ1-6; size: -; CDR3: CASSRDGFLPSPLHF; DNA: TGTGCCAGCAGCCGGGACGGCTTCCTCCCCTCACCCCTCCACTTT
D: TRBD1; V: TRBV10-3; J: TRBJ1-6; size: many; CDR3: CAISDRARDRSSPLHF; DNA: TGTGCCATCAGTGATCGTGCCAGGGACAGGTCTTCACCCCTCCACTTT
D: -; V: TRBV9; J: TRBJ2-2; size: -; CDR3: CASSVMGQTTGELFF; DNA: TGTGCCAGCAGCGTAATGGGACAAACCACCGGGGAGCTGTTTTTT
D: -; V: TRBV14; J: TRBJ1-4; size: many; CDR3: CASSQDLALDGSGEKLFF; DNA: TGTGCCAGCAGCCAAGATCTCGCCCTCGACGGTTCGGGGGAAAAACTGTTTTTT
D: -; V: TRBV7-9; J: TRBJ1-5; size: -; CDR3: CASNEGGNNQPQHF; DNA: TGTGCCAGCAATGAGGGAGGGAACAATCAGCCCCAGCATTTT
D: TRBD2; V: TRBV7-3; J: TRBJ2-1; size: few; CDR3: CASSLQSAGGNEQFF; DNA: TGTGCCAGCAGCCTCCAGTCTGCGGGGGGCAATGAGCAGTTCTTC
D: TRBD1; V: TRBV7-2; J: TRBJ1-5; size: few; CDR3: CASSFGTGDNQPQHF; DNA: TGTGCCAGCAGCTTCGGGACAGGGGACAATCAGCCCCAGCATTTT
D: TRBD1; V: TRBV5-1; J: TRBJ1-2; size: few; CDR3: CASSSTTGNYGYTF; DNA: TGCGCCAGCAGCTCAACGACAGGGAACTATGGCTACACCTTC
D: -; V: TRBV3-1; J: TRBJ2-3; size: -; CDR3: CASSPEQGQMDTQYF; DNA: TGTGCCAGCAGCCCAGAGCAGGGGCAAATGGATACGCAGTATTTT
D: -; V: TRBV30; J: TRBJ2-3; size: few; CDR3: CAWSVRGYTDTQYF; DNA: TGTGCCTGGAGTGTACGCGGTTACACAGATACGCAGTATTTT
D: -; V: TRBV27; J: TRBJ2-7; size: many; CDR3: CASSSLVGGYHTTRQYF; DNA: TGTGCCAGCAGTTCTTTGGTGGGGGGCTACCATACCACCCGGCAGTACTTC
D: -; V: TRBV7-9; J: TRBJ2-7; size: few; CDR3: CASSLASWISEQYF; DNA: TGTGCCAGCAGCTTAGCGTCGTGGATCTCCGAGCAGTACTTC
D: TRBD2; V: TRBV15; J: TRBJ2-1; size: -; CDR3: CATSRGATSGGISYNEQFF; DNA: TGTGCCACCAGCAGAGGAGCAACTAGCGGGGGGATCTCCTACAATGAGCAGTTCTTC
D: -; V: TRBV3-1; J: TRBJ2-7; size: few; CDR3: CASSQQGHLREQYF; DNA: TGTGCCAGCAGCCAACAGGGGCATCTCCGCGAGCAGTACTTC
D: -; V: TRBV20-1; J: TRBJ2-5; size: -; CDR3: CSAGLKETQYF; DNA: TGCAGTGCTGGATTAAAGGAGACCCAGTACTTC
D: TRBD1; V: TRBV5-1; J: TRBJ1-2; size: -; CDR3: CASSPGRTGGGYTF; DNA: TGCGCCAGCAGCCCAGGAAGGACAGGAGGTGGCTACACCTTC
D: -; V: TRBV7-9; J: TRBJ2-2; size: -; CDR3: CASSSTRTGELFF; DNA: TGTGCCAGCAGTTCCACTAGAACCGGGGAGCTGTTTTTT
D: -; V: TRBV12-3/TRBV12-4; J: TRBJ2-1; size: -; CDR3: CASSPRSGAPEQFF; DNA: TGTGCCAGCAGTCCCCGGTCAGGGGCGCCTGAGCAGTTCTTC
D: -; V: TRBV7-9; J: TRBJ1-2; size: -; CDR3: CASSPSQASTF; DNA: TGTGCCAGCAGCCCCTCACAGGCCTCCACCTTC